This T cell receptor (beta chain) was obtained from a study of shared clonotypes between healthy human individuals. To note about this clone: Its antigen is still unknown.

This CDR3 contains 14 residues. The germline CDR1 and CDR2 sequences are MNHEY and SMNVEV (reference sequence). V lost 1 base and J 3 bases, leaving 10 bases between the germline ends. Study observations and caveats: All-four-donor shared clonotypes had higher generation probabilities than non-shared clonotypes did.

Naivety among CD8 cells was defined by CD45RO negativity and positive CCR7 selection, thereby excluding terminally differentiated effector memory CD45RA+ cells. TCRdb's table, derived via immunoSEQ multiplex PCR, lists solely in-frame clones and lacks some. The sample includes about 2.1 million clones, about 93% seen only once; the top ten take more than 1.5%. The chain joins TRBV27 to TRBJ2-7; the D call may be TRBD1 or TRBD2 (5 bases each). The sequencing sample was made of naive CD8+ T cells from PBMCs. This TCR was recovered from a man aged 18 to 29 in good health. Some clones in this sample may be carry-over from other donors' samples. DNA for the CDR3: TGTGCCAGCAGTTTATTGGGGGAAGACTACGAGCAGTACTTC. This encodes CASSLLGEDYEQYF.